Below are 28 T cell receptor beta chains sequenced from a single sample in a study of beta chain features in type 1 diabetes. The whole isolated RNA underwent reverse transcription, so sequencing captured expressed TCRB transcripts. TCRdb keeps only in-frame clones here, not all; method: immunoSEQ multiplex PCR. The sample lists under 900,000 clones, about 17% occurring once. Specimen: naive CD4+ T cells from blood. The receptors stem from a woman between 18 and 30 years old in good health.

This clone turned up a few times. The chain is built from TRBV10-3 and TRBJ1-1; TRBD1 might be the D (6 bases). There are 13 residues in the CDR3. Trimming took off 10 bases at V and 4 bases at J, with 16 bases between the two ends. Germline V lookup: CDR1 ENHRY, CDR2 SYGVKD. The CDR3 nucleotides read TGTGCCACCGTCTCTCAGGGGAGCACTGAAGCTTTCTTT. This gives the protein CATVSQGSTEAFF.

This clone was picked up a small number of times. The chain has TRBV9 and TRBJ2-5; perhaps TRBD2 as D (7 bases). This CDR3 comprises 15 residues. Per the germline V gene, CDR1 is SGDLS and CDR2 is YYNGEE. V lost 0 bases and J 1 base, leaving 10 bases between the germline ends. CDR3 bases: TGTGCCAGCAGCGTAGGGGGGGGCACCCAAGAGACCCAGTACTTC. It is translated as CASSVGGGTQETQYF.

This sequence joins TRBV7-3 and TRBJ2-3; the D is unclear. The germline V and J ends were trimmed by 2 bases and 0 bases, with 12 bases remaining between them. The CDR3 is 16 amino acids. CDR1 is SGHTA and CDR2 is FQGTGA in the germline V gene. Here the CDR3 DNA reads TGTGCCAGCAGCTTAGGTCCCTTTGCTAGCACAGATACGCAGTATTTT. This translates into CASSLGPFASTDTQYF.

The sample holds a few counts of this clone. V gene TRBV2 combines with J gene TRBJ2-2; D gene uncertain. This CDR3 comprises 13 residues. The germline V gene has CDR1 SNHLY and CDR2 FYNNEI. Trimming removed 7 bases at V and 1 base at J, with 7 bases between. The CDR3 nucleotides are TGTGCCAGCATCAGAGGGAACACCGGGGAGCTGTTTTTT. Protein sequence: CASIRGNTGELFF.

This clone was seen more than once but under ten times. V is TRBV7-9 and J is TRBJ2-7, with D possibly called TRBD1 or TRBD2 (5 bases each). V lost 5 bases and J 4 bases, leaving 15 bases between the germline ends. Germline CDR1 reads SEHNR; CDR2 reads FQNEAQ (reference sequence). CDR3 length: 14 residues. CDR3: CASSPNTEGYEQYF. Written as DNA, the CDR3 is TGTGCCAGCAGCCCAAATACCGAGGGGTACGAGCAGTACTTC.

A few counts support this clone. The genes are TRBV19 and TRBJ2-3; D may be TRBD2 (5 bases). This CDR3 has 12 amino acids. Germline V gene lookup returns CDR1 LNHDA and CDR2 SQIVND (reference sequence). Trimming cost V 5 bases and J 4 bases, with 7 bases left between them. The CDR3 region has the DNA TGTGCCAGTAGTTCGCGGGCAGATACGCAGTATTTT. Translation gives CASSSRADTQYF.

CDR3 loop: CATSRAVEYEQYF. CDR3 nucleotide sequence: TGTGCCACCAGCAGAGCCGTAGAGTACGAGCAGTACTTC. The rearrangement joins TRBV15 to TRBJ2-7, with D unclear. V was shortened by 1 base and J by 4 bases, with 8 bases between the two germline ends. Germline V lookup: CDR1 LNHNV, CDR2 YYDKDF (reference sequence). This CDR3 region has 13 residues.

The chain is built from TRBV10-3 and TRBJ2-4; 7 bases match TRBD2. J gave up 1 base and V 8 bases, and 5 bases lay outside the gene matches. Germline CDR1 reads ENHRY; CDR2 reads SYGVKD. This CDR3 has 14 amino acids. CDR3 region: CAIRAGGAKNIQYF. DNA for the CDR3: TGTGCCATCCGAGCCGGGGGGGCCAAAAACATTCAGTACTTC.

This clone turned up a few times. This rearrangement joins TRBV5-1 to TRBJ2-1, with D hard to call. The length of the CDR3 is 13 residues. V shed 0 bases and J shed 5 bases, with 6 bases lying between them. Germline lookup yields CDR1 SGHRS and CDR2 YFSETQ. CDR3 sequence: CASSLVGDNEQFF. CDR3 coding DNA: TGCGCCAGCAGCTTGGTCGGAGACAATGAGCAGTTCTTC.

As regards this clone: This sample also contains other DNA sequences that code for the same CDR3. For the CDR3, the DNA is TGCGCCAGCAGTCCGGGGAGCTCCTACAATGAGCAGTTCTTC. Encoded protein: CASSPGSSYNEQFF. This sequence joins TRBV5-1 and TRBJ2-1; D is possibly TRBD2 (5 bases). Looked up from germline, CDR1 is SGHRS and CDR2 is YFSETQ. The CDR3 contains 14 residues. Between the trimmed V and J ends, which lost 5 bases and 0 bases, there was a span of 9 bases. Filled out from reference TRBV5-1 and TRBJ2-1, the complete variable domain reads KAGVTQTPRYLIKTRGQQVTLSCSPISGHRSVSWYQQTPGQGLQFLFEYFSETQRNKGNFPGRFSGRQFSNSRSEMNVSTLELGDSALYLCASSPGSSYNEQFFGPGTRLTVL.

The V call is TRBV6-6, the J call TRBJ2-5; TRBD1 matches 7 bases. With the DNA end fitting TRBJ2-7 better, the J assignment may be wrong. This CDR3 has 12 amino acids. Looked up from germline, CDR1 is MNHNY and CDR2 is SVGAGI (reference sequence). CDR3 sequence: CASSPGGYEQYF. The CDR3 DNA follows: TGTGCCAGCAGTCCAGGGGGATACGAGCAGTACTTC.

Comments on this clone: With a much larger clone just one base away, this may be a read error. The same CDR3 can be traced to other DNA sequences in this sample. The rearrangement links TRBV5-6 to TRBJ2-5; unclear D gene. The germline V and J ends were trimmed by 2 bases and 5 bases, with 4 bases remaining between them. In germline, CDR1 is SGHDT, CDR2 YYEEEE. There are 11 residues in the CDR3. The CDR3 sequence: CASSFQETQYF. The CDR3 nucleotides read TGTGCCAGCAGCTTTCAGGAGACCCAGTACTTC.

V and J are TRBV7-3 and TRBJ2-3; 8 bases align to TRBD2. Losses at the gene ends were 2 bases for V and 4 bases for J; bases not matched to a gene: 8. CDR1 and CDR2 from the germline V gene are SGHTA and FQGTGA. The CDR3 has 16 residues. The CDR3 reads CASSLQAGVLADTQYF. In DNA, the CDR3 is TGTGCCAGCAGCTTACAAGCGGGAGTTTTGGCAGATACGCAGTATTTT. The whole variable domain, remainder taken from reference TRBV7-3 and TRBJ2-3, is GAGVSQTPSNKVTEKGKYVELRCDPISGHTALYWYRQSLGQGPEFLIYFQGTGAADDSGLPNDRFFAVRPEGSVSTLKIQRTERGDSAVYLCASSLQAGVLADTQYFGPGTRLTVL.

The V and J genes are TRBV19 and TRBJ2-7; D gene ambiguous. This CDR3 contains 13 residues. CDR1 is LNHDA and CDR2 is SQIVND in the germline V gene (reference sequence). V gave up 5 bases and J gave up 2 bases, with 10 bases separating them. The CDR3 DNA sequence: TGTGCCAGTAGTTTGGCTGATACCTACGAGCAGTACTTC. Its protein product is CASSLADTYEQYF.

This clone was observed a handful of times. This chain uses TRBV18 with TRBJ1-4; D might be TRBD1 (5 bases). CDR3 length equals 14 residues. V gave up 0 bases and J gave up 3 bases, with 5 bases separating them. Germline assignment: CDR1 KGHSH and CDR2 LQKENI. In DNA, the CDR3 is TGTGCCAGCTCACCACCGGGGGCTAATGAAAAACTGTTTTTT. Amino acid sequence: CASSPPGANEKLFF.

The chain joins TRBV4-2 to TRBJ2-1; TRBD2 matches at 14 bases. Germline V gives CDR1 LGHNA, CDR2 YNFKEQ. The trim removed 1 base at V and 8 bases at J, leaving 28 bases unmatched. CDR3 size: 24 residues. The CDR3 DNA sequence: TGTGCCAGCAGCCAAGTATCACCCTCACCCCCGACTAGCGGGAGGGCCTACCTCCAGGATGAGCAGTTCTTC. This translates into CASSQVSPSPPTSGRAYLQDEQFF.

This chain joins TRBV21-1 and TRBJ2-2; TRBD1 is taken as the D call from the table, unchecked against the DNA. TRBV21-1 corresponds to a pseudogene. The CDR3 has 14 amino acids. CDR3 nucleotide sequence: TGTGCCAGCAGCGGTGGTCCAGGGGCGAGGGAGCTGTTTTTT. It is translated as CASSGGPGARELFF.

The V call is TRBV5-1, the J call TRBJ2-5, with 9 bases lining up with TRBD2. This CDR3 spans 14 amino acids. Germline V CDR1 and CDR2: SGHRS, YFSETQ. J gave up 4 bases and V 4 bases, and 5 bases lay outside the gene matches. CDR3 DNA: TGCGCCAGCAGCAGTAGCGGGGGCCGAGAGACCCAGTACTTC. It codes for CASSSSGGRETQYF.

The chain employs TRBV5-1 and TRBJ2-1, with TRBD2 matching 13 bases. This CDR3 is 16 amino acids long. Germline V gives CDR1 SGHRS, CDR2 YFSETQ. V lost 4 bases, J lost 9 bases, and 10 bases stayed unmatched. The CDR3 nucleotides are TGCGCCAGCAGCCTAGATAGACTAGCGGGAGGACGTGAGCAGTTCTTC. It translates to CASSLDRLAGGREQFF.

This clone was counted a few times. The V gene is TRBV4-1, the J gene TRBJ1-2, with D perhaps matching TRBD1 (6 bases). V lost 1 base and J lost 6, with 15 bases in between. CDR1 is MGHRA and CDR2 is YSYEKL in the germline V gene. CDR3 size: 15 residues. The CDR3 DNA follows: TGCGCCAGCAGCCAAGGGGCAGGGAACAGGGATGGCTACACCTTC. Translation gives CASSQGAGNRDGYTF.

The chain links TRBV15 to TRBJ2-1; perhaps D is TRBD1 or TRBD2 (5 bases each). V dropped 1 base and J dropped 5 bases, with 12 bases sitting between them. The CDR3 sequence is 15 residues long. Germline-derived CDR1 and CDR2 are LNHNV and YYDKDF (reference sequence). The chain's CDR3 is CATSRGGTRNNEQFF. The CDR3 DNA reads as TGTGCCACCAGCAGAGGTGGGACCAGAAACAATGAGCAGTTCTTC.

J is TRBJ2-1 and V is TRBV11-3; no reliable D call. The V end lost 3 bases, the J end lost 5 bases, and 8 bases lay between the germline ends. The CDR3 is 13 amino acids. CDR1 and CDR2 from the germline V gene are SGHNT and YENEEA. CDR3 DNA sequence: TGTGCCAGCAGCTTTAGCAGGAACAATGAGCAGTTCTTC. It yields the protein CASSFSRNNEQFF.

CDR3 loop: CASSEVWGLNYGYTF. In DNA, the CDR3 is TGTGCCAGCAGTGAAGTTTGGGGCCTCAACTATGGCTACACCTTC. The chain is built from TRBV2 and TRBJ1-2; a weak D match, TRBD1 (5 bases). The CDR3 extends over 15 amino acids. Per the germline V gene, CDR1 is SNHLY and CDR2 is FYNNEI. V was pared by 1 base and J by 2 bases, with 11 bases between.

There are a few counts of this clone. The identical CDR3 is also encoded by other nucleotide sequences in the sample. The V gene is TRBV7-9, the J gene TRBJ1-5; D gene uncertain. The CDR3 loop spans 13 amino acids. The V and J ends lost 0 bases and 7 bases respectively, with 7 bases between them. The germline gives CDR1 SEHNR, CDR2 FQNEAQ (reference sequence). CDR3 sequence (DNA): TGTGCCAGCAGCTTAGCGCCGGGGCAGCCCCAGCATTTT. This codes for CASSLAPGQPQHF. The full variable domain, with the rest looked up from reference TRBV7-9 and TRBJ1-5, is DTGVSQNPRHKITKRGQNVTFRCDPISEHNRLYWYRQTLGQGPEFLTYFQNEAQLEKSRLLSDRFSAERPKGSFSTLEIQRTEQGDSAMYLCASSLAPGQPQHFGDGTRLSIL.

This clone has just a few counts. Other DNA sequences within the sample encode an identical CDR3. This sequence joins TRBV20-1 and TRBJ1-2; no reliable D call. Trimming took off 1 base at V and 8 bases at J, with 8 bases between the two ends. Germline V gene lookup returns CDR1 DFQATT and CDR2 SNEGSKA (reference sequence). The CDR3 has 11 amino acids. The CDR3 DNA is TGCAGTGCTAGAGCTACGGGGGGCTACACCTTC. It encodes CSARATGGYTF.

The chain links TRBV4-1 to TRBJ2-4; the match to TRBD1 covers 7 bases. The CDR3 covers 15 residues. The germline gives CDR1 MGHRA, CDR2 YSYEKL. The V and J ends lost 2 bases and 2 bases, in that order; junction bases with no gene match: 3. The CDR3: CASSQTGVTKNIQYF. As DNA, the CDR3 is TGCGCCAGCAGCCAAACAGGGGTTACCAAAAACATTCAGTACTTC.

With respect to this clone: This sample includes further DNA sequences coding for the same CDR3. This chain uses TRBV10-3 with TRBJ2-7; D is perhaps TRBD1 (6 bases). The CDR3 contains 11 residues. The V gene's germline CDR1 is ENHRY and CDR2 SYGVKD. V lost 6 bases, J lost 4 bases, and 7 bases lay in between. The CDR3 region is CAIRGAYEQYF. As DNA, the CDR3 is TGTGCCATCAGGGGGGCGTACGAGCAGTACTTC.

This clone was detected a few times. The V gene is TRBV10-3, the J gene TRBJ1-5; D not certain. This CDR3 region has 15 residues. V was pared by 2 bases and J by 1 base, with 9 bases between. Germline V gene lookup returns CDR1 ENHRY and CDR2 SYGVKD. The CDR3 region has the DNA TGTGCCATCAGTGAGGGGCAAAGAAGCAATCAGCCCCAGCATTTT. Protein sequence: CAISEGQRSNQPQHF.